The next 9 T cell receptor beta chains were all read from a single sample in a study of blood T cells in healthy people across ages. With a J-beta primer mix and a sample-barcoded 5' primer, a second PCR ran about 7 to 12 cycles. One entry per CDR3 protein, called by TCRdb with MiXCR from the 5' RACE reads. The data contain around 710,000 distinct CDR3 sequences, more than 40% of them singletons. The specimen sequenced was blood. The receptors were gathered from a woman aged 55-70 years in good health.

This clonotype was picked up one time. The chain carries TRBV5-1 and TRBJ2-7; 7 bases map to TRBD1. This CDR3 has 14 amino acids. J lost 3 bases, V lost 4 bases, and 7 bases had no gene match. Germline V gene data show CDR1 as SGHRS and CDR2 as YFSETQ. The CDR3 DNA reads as TGCGCCAGCAGCACCGACAGGGCGAGCTACGAGCAGTACTTC. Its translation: CASSTDRASYEQYF.

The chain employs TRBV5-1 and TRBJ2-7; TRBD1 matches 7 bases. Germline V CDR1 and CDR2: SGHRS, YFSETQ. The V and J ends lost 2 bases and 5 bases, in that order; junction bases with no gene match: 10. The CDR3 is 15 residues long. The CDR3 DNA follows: TGCGCCAGCAGCTTAACGACAGGGATGAGCCACGAGCAGTACTTC. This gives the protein CASSLTTGMSHEQYF.

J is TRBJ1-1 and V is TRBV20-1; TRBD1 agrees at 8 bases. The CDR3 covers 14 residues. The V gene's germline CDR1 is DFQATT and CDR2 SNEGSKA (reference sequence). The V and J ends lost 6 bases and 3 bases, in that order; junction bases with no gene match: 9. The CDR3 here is CSAGGQGQDTEAFF. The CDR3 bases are TGCAGTGCCGGGGGGCAGGGACAGGACACTGAAGCTTTCTTT.

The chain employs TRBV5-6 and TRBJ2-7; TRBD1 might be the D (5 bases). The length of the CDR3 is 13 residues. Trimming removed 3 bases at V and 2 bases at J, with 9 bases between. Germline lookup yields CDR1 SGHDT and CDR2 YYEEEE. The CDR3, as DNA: TGTGCCAGCAGCTGGCAGGGTACCTACGAGCAGTACTTC. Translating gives CASSWQGTYEQYF.

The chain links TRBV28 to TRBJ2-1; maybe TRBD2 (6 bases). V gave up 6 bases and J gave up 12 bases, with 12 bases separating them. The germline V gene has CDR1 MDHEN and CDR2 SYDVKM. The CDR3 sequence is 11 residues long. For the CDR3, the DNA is TGTGCCAGCAGCAGAGTCGGGGGGCAGTTCTTC. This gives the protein CASSRVGGQFF.

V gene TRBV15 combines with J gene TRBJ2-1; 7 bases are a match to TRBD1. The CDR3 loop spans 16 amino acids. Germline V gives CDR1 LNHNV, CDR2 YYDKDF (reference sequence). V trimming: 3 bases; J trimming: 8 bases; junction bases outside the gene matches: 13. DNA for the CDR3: TGTGCCACCAGCAGGGAACGGACAGGCTGGGCAGATGAGCAGTTCTTC. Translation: CATSRERTGWADEQFF.

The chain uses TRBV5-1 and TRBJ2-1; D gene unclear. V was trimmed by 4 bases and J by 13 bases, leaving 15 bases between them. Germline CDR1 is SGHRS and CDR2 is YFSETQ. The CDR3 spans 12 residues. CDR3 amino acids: CASSPTEETQFF. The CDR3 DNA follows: TGCGCCAGCAGCCCTACTGAAGAGACCCAGTTCTTC.

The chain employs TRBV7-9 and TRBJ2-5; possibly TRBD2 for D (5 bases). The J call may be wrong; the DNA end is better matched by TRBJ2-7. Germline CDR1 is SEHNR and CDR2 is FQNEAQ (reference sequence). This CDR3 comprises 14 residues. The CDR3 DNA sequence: TGTGCCAGCAGCTTCCCTGGGGAGAGGTACGAGCAGTACTTC. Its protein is CASSFPGERYEQYF.

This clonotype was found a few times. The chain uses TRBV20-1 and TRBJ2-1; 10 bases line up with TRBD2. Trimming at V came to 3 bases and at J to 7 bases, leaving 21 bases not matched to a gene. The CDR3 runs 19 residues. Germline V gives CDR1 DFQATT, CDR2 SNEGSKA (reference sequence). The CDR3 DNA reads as TGCAGTGCTAGGCCTACTACTGGGAGCGGGAGGGCCCCGTGGAATGAGCAGTTCTTC. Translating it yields CSARPTTGSGRAPWNEQFF.